This T cell receptor (beta chain) comes out of a study of PD-L1 blockade in urothelial cancer. Study overall: Prior chemotherapy in patients spanned 0 to 3 regimens. T cell content in blood samples showed a median of 141,255. Analyses used blood from 3 weeks (second dose) and 6 weeks after treatment start.

The repertoire was sequenced with immunoSEQ multiplex PCR; TCRdb's copy has only in-frame clones and lacks some. In the table there are roughly 84,000 clones, 82% of which are singletons. V lost 4 bases and J lost 3, with 13 bases in between. Germline assignment: CDR1 MNHNS and CDR2 SASEGT. The CDR3 has 15 residues. This specimen consisted of PBMCs, obtained around atezolizumab (anti-PD-L1) treatment. The TCR sequence derives from a man aged 70-80 years with urothelial cancer. The V gene is TRBV6-1, the J gene TRBJ1-5; D perhaps matches TRBD1 (6 bases). The DNA of the CDR3 is TGTGCCAGCAGTGCCTCAGGACAGAACAATCAGCCCCAGCATTTT. Residues: CASSASGQNNQPQHF.